This entry concerns a single TCR beta chain. The target antigen is unknown. With a J-beta primer mix and a sample-barcoded 5' primer, a second PCR ran 7 to 11 cycles. The authors tagged each cDNA molecule using a template-switch adaptor with 12 random nucleotides. No fewer than 2.5 million CDR3-containing paired-end reads came from each sample. Each CDR3 protein is one row after TCRdb ran MiXCR on the 5' RACE reads. The sample records 1.2 million to 1.5 million distinct CDR3 sequences, 40% to 50% being singletons. The sample comes from a study of blood T cells in healthy people across ages. Regarding the study as a whole: The lack of PBMC sorting stopped any conclusive naive versus antigen-experienced comparison. Long-lived donors exceeded aged donors in naive CD4+ cells and diversity.

CDR3 length: 15 residues. Trimming removed 2 bases from V and 5 bases from J; junction bases left unmatched: 8. The V gene's germline CDR1 is SGHRS and CDR2 YFSETQ. The sequence derives from a woman aged 18-29 years in good health. The sequenced sample was blood. The chain carries TRBV5-1 and TRBJ2-7; 9 positions agree with TRBD2. The CDR3: CASSFPGSGRHEQYF. The CDR3 DNA follows: TGCGCCAGCAGCTTTCCGGGGAGCGGGAGGCACGAGCAGTACTTC.